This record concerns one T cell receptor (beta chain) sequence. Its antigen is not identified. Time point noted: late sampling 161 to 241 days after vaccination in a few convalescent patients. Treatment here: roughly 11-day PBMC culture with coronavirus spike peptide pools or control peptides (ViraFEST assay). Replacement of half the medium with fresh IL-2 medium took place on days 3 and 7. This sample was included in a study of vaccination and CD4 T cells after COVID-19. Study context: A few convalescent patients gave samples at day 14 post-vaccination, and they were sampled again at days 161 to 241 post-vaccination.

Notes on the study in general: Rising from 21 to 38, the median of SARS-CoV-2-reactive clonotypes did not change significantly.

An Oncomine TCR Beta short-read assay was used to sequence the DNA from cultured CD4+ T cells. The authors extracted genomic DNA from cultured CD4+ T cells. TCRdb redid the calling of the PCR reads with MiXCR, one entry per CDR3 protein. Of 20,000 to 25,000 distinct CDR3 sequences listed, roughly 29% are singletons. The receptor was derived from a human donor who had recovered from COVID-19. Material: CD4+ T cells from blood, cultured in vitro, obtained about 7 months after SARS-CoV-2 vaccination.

The CDR3 nucleotides read TGCAGTGCTAGTCCCAGGGTAAATTCACCCCTCCACTTT. Its translation: CSASPRVNSPLHF. V and J are TRBV20-1 and TRBJ1-6; D may be TRBD1 (5 bases). Trimming left V 3 bases short and J 7 bases short, with 10 bases between. Germline V gives CDR1 DFQATT, CDR2 SNEGSKA (reference sequence). CDR3 length: 13 residues.